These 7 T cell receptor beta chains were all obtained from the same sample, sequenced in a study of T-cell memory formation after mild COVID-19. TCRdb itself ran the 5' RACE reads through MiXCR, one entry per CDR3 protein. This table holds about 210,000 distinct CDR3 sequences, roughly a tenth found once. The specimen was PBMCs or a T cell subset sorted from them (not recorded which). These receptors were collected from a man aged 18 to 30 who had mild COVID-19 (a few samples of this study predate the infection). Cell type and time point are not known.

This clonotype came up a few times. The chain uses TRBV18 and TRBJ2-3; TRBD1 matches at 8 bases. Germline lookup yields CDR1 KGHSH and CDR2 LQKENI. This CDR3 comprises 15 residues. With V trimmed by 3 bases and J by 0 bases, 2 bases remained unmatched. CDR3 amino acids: CASSPDRDSTDTQYF. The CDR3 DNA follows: TGTGCCAGCTCACCGGACAGGGATAGCACAGATACGCAGTATTTT.

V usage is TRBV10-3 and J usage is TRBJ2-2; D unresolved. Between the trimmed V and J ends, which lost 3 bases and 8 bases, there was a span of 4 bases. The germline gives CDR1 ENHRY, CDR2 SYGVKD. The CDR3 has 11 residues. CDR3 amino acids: CAISDRGELFF. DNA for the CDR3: TGTGCCATCAGTGATCGTGGGGAGCTGTTTTTT.

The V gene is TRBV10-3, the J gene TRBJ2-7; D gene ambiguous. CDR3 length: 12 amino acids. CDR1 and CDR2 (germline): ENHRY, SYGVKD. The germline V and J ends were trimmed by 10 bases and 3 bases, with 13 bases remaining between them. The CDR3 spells CATGSQNYEQYV. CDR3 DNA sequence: TGTGCCACCGGGTCTCAAAACTACGAGCAGTACGTC.

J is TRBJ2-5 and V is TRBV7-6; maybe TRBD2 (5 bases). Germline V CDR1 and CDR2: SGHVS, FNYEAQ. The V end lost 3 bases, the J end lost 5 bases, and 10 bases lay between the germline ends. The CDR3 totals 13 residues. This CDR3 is CASSFGEWETQYF. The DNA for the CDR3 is TGTGCCAGCAGCTTCGGGGAGTGGGAGACCCAGTACTTC.

As DNA, the CDR3 is TGTGCCAGCAGCTTAGGATCGGGGTATGGCTACACCTTC. This encodes CASSLGSGYGYTF. The J gene is TRBJ1-2, the V gene TRBV7-9; no definite D call. This CDR3 has 13 residues. In germline, CDR1 is SEHNR, CDR2 FQNEAQ (reference sequence). Deletions cut 1 base from V and 5 bases from J, with 8 bases between. Full variable domain (remainder filled in from reference TRBV7-9 and TRBJ1-2): DTGVSQNPRHKITKRGQNVTFRCDPISEHNRLYWYRQTLGQGPEFLTYFQNEAQLEKSRLLSDRFSAERPKGSFSTLEIQRTEQGDSAMYLCASSLGSGYGYTFGSGTRLTVV.

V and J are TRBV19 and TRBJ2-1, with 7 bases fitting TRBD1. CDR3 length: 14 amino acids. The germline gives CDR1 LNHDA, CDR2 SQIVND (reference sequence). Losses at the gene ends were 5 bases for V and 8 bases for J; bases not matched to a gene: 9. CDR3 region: CASSVLTGLHEQFF. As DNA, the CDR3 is TGTGCCAGTAGTGTACTGACAGGGCTCCATGAGCAGTTCTTC.

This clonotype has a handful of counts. CDR3 nucleotides: TGCGCCAGCAGCCAAGATCCCGGGGACGAGCAGTTCTTC. This sequence encodes CASSQDPGDEQFF. The V gene is TRBV4-3, the J gene TRBJ2-1, with D perhaps assigned TRBD1 or TRBD2 (5 bases each). CDR1 and CDR2 from the germline V gene are LGHNA and YSLEER. V was cut by 0 bases and J by 10 bases, with 10 bases left in between. The CDR3 is 13 amino acids.